These 29 T cell receptor beta chains came from one sample sequenced in a study of cytomegalovirus exposure and HLA in healthy donors. In the PCR, 60 Vbeta and 13 Jbeta primers were used. Measured with immunoSEQ multiplex PCR; TCRdb has only the in-frame clones, and not every one. The table shows approximately 150,000 clones, with approximately 80% occurring only once. Sequenced sample: PBMCs. These receptors came from a woman aged 18-29 years in good health and CMV-seropositive.

CDR3 residues: CASSFGQGRGQPQHF. The CDR3 nucleotides read TGTGCCAGCAGCTTCGGACAGGGAAGGGGGCAGCCCCAGCATTTT. The chain combines TRBV7-8 with TRBJ1-5, with 8 bases identical to TRBD1. Germline V gene lookup returns CDR1 SGHVS and CDR2 FQNEAQ. Trimming took 3 bases from V and 7 from J; bases not matched to a gene: 8. There are 15 residues in the CDR3.

This clone occurred once. The CDR3 region is CASSEIPGENTEAFF. The CDR3, as DNA: TGTGCCAGCAGTGAAATCCCAGGGGAGAACACTGAAGCTTTCTTT. The chain carries TRBV2 and TRBJ1-1; maybe TRBD1 (6 bases). V gave up 2 bases and J gave up 1 base, with 11 bases separating them. Germline values: CDR1 SNHLY, CDR2 FYNNEI. The CDR3 length is 15 residues.

This chain connects TRBV6-5 to TRBJ2-5, with 8 bases identical to TRBD2. The J call may be wrong; the DNA end is better matched by TRBJ2-7. The CDR3 is 15 residues long. Germline CDR1 is MNHEY and CDR2 is SVGAGI. In nucleotides, the CDR3 is TGTGCCAGCAGTTATGTTAGCGGGGCCCACTACGAGCAGTACTTC. Protein sequence: CASSYVSGAHYEQYF.

The chain is built from TRBV15 and TRBJ1-5; 8 bases line up with TRBD1. The germline V gene encodes CDR1 LNHNV and CDR2 YYDKDF (reference sequence). The CDR3 loop spans 15 amino acids. The V and J ends lost 5 bases and 6 bases, in that order; junction bases with no gene match: 9. The CDR3 sequence is CATSENGRGLQPQHF. For the CDR3, the DNA is TGTGCCACCAGCGAGAATGGCAGGGGGCTTCAGCCCCAGCATTTT.

The rearrangement uses TRBV5-6 and TRBJ1-1, with 10 bases matching TRBD1. The CDR3 consists of 17 residues. Trimming removed 4 bases from V and 1 base from J; junction bases left unmatched: 10. The germline V gene has CDR1 SGHDT and CDR2 YYEEEE. DNA of the CDR3: TGTGCCAGCAGCGAGGACAGGGGGGGGGAAACGAACACTGAAGCTTTCTTT. Protein product: CASSEDRGGETNTEAFF.

This clone was seen a few times. V is TRBV10-3 and J is TRBJ2-2; D may be TRBD2 (6 bases). Germline assignment: CDR1 ENHRY and CDR2 SYGVKD. The CDR3 sequence is 14 residues long. V lost 10 bases, J lost 6 bases, and 18 bases lay in between. The CDR3 is CATGAGLNAGELFF. The CDR3 DNA sequence: TGTGCCACCGGGGCAGGACTAAACGCCGGGGAGCTGTTTTTT.

The chain employs TRBV7-6 and TRBJ2-7; tentative D call: TRBD2 (7 bases). Germline V gives CDR1 SGHVS, CDR2 FNYEAQ. Trimming took off 5 bases at V and 0 bases at J, with 17 bases between the two ends. This CDR3 comprises 16 residues. The CDR3 protein is CASSPEAGAFSYEQYF. CDR3 coding DNA: TGTGCCAGCAGCCCAGAGGCGGGGGCCTTCTCCTACGAGCAGTACTTC.

This chain joins TRBV28 and TRBJ2-7; 9 bases match TRBD2. The CDR3 spans 17 residues. The germline V gene has CDR1 MDHEN and CDR2 SYDVKM. The trim removed 4 bases at V and 3 bases at J, leaving 13 bases unmatched. This CDR3 reads CASSSHLLSGGNYEQYF. The CDR3 nucleotides read TGTGCCAGCAGTTCTCACCTACTTAGCGGGGGCAACTACGAGCAGTACTTC. The complete variable domain, with remaining parts taken from reference TRBV28 and TRBJ2-7, reads DVKVTQSSRYLVKRTGEKVFLECVQDMDHENMFWYRQDPGLGLRLIYFSYDVKMKEKGDIPEGYSVSREKKERFSLILESASTNQTSMYLCASSSHLLSGGNYEQYFGPGTRLTVT.

The chain uses TRBV10-1 and TRBJ2-7; D is possibly TRBD2 (6 bases). With 11 bases removed from V and 11 bases from J, the gap between germline ends came to 28 bases. CDR1 WNHNN and CDR2 SYGVQD come from the germline V gene (reference sequence). CDR3 length: 14 residues. The CDR3, as DNA: TGCGCCGTTTGTGGGGGGAGTTACGGCCCCCGGGAGTACTTC. It codes for CAVCGGSYGPREYF.

A few counts support this clone. The V gene is TRBV6-1, the J gene TRBJ1-4; D not certain. This CDR3 region has 14 residues. The V gene lost 1 base and the J gene lost 8 bases, with 11 bases spanning the gap. In germline, CDR1 is MNHNS, CDR2 SASEGT. For the CDR3, the DNA is TGTGCCAGCAGTGAAGTGCGGGGATCGGAAAAACTGTTTTTT. Amino acids: CASSEVRGSEKLFF.

The chain uses TRBV7-9 and TRBJ1-2; 7 positions agree with TRBD1. This CDR3 comprises 13 residues. From germline, CDR1 is SEHNR and CDR2 FQNEAQ (reference sequence). Trimming at V came to 4 bases and at J to 8 bases, leaving 7 bases not matched to a gene. Here the CDR3 reads CASSSTGTGGYTF. The CDR3 DNA sequence: TGTGCCAGCAGCTCGACAGGGACGGGCGGCTACACCTTC. The complete variable domain, with remaining parts taken from reference TRBV7-9 and TRBJ1-2, reads DTGVSQNPRHKITKRGQNVTFRCDPISEHNRLYWYRQTLGQGPEFLTYFQNEAQLEKSRLLSDRFSAERPKGSFSTLEIQRTEQGDSAMYLCASSSTGTGGYTFGSGTRLTVV.

The J gene is TRBJ2-4, the V gene TRBV6-5, with 8 positions matching TRBD2. The CDR3 extends over 13 amino acids. V was pared by 9 bases and J by 8 bases, with 9 bases of the junction left unmatched. CDR1 and CDR2 (germline): MNHEY, SVGAGI. CDR3 bases: TGTGCCAGTGGCTGGCGCGGGGGGTACATTCAGTACTTC. It yields the protein CASGWRGGYIQYF.

The chain carries TRBV27 and TRBJ2-1; 9 nucleotides align to TRBD2. Germline-derived CDR1 and CDR2 are MNHEY and SMNVEV (reference sequence). Trimming removed 5 bases from V and 6 bases from J; junction bases left unmatched: 11. The CDR3 runs 16 residues. CDR3 residues: CASSAISGGPFNEQFF. CDR3 DNA: TGTGCCAGCAGTGCGATCAGCGGGGGGCCGTTCAATGAGCAGTTCTTC.

Here the CDR3 reads CASTVGPEGEHYGYTF. In nucleotides, the CDR3 is TGTGCCAGCACCGTTGGGCCCGAGGGAGAACACTATGGCTACACCTTC. The chain has TRBV9 and TRBJ1-2; no clear D. The germline V gene has CDR1 SGDLS and CDR2 YYNGEE. Trimming pared 6 bases from V and 3 bases from J, leaving 21 bases between. The CDR3 is 16 residues long. Using reference TRBV9 and TRBJ1-2 for the parts outside the CDR3, the full variable domain is DSGVTQTPKHLITATGQRVTLRCSPRSGDLSVYWYQQSLDQGLQFLIQYYNGEERAKGNILERFSAQQFPDLHSELNLSSLELGDSALYFCASTVGPEGEHYGYTFGSGTRLTVV.

The chain couples TRBV13 to TRBJ1-2; TRBD1 agrees at 8 bases. Germline loops: CDR1 PRHDT, CDR2 FYEKMQ (reference sequence). Losses at the gene ends were 5 bases for V and 6 bases for J; bases not matched to a gene: 8. CDR3 length: 14 amino acids. The CDR3 here is CASSLDTGGDGYTF. The CDR3 region has the DNA TGTGCCAGCAGCCTAGACACAGGGGGGGATGGCTACACCTTC.

This clone showed up just once. V is TRBV4-3 and J is TRBJ2-5; D remains ambiguous. TRBJ2-7 matches the DNA end more closely, so the J call is doubtful. This CDR3 spans 14 amino acids. CDR1 and CDR2 (germline): LGHNA, YSLEER. The CDR3 loop reads CASSQGPGSYEQYF. The CDR3 region has the DNA TGCGCCAGCAGCCAAGGTCCAGGCTCCTACGAGCAGTACTTC.

This sequence joins TRBV5-4 and TRBJ2-7; 10 positions match TRBD1. The CDR3 length is 13 residues. CDR1 is SGHNT and CDR2 is YYREEE in the germline V gene (reference sequence). With V trimmed by 2 bases and J by 7 bases, 3 bases remained unmatched. The CDR3 nucleotides read TGTGCCAGCAGCTTAGACAGGGGGCAAGAGCAGTACTTC. This translates into CASSLDRGQEQYF.

The V and J genes are TRBV27 and TRBJ2-1; D possibly corresponds to TRBD1 (6 bases). V lost 1 base and J lost 6, with 10 bases in between. The CDR3 loop spans 14 amino acids. From germline, CDR1 is MNHEY and CDR2 SMNVEV (reference sequence). The CDR3 sequence: CASSLLGQSNEQFF. For the CDR3, the DNA is TGTGCCAGCAGTTTATTAGGACAGAGCAATGAGCAGTTCTTC.

This clone has a handful of counts. J is TRBJ2-3 and V is TRBV5-1; the match to TRBD1 covers 8 bases. CDR1 is SGHRS, CDR2 YFSETQ, per germline. The CDR3 sequence is 14 residues long. V shed 0 bases and J 5 bases; nucleotides not matched to a gene: 2. CDR3 sequence: CASSLGQGRDTQYF. The CDR3 DNA reads TGCGCCAGCAGCTTGGGACAGGGGAGAGATACGCAGTATTTT.

The chain is built from TRBV5-5 and TRBJ1-4; D not certain. Germline CDR1 and CDR2: SGHKS and YYEKEE (reference sequence). Trimming took 4 bases from V and 6 from J, leaving 16 bases between them. CDR3 size: 15 residues. This CDR3 is CASSLVAGVDEKLFF. As DNA, the CDR3 is TGTGCCAGCAGCCTGGTGGCAGGCGTAGATGAAAAACTGTTTTTT.

The CDR3 DNA reads TGCGCCAGCAGCCAAGTCGTGCTATCAGATACGCAGTATTTT. Residues: CASSQVVLSDTQYF. V gene TRBV4-1 combines with J gene TRBJ2-3; D unresolved. The V gene lost 1 base and the J gene lost 4 bases, with 9 bases spanning the gap. The CDR3 extends over 14 amino acids. Germline-derived CDR1 and CDR2 are MGHRA and YSYEKL.

This clone was detected only once. J is TRBJ2-1 and V is TRBV9; perhaps TRBD2 as D (6 bases). V gave up 4 bases and J gave up 5 bases, with 25 bases separating them. CDR1 is SGDLS, CDR2 YYNGEE, per germline. The CDR3 has 18 amino acids. The CDR3 sequence is CASSTNRRASGRDNEQFF. The CDR3 DNA reads TGTGCCAGCAGCACCAACCGGAGGGCCTCAGGAAGAGACAATGAGCAGTTCTTC.

The chain carries TRBV19 and TRBJ1-5; D unresolved. The CDR3 consists of 14 residues. From germline, CDR1 is LNHDA and CDR2 SQIVND (reference sequence). V lost 3 bases and J 4 bases, leaving 10 bases between the germline ends. The CDR3 sequence: CASSIPSSNQPQHF. As DNA, the CDR3 is TGTGCCAGTAGTATCCCCAGTTCGAATCAGCCCCAGCATTTT.

The chain recombines TRBV19 with TRBJ1-2; tentatively, D is TRBD1 (5 bases). The V end lost 2 bases, the J end lost 6 bases, and 7 bases lay between the germline ends. The V gene's germline CDR1 is LNHDA and CDR2 SQIVND (reference sequence). The CDR3 length is 12 residues. The CDR3 DNA is TGTGCCAGTAGTATACAGGGCCATGGCTACACCTTC. Translating gives CASSIQGHGYTF.

This clone has only a few counts. This chain connects TRBV6-4 to TRBJ1-3; D is undetermined. Trimming removed 6 bases at V and 10 bases at J, with 10 bases between. The CDR3 consists of 11 residues. Per the germline V gene, CDR1 is MRHNA and CDR2 is SNTAGT. CDR3: CASRSSGTIYF. The CDR3 DNA follows: TGTGCCAGCAGATCCTCGGGTACCATATATTTT.

This clone was recorded a few times. This chain connects TRBV28 to TRBJ2-3; D unresolved. V lost 0 bases to trimming and J lost 5 bases, with 6 bases between them. Germline values: CDR1 MDHEN, CDR2 SYDVKM. The CDR3 length is 13 residues. Here the CDR3 reads CASSLWPGDTQYF. DNA for the CDR3: TGTGCCAGCAGTTTATGGCCCGGAGATACGCAGTATTTT. Using reference TRBV28 and TRBJ2-3 for the parts outside the CDR3, the full variable domain is DVKVTQSSRYLVKRTGEKVFLECVQDMDHENMFWYRQDPGLGLRLIYFSYDVKMKEKGDIPEGYSVSREKKERFSLILESASTNQTSMYLCASSLWPGDTQYFGPGTRLTVL.

The chain is built from TRBV11-2 and TRBJ1-3; D is unclear. Trimming shortened V by 1 base and J by 16 bases, and 20 bases separated the two germline ends. This CDR3 comprises 14 residues. Germline values: CDR1 SGHAT, CDR2 FQNNGV. CDR3 nucleotide sequence: TGTGCCAGCAGCTTAGCTCTGGAGTTCGCAATGAGCTATTTT. Amino acid sequence: CASSLALEFAMSYF.

The genes are TRBV29-1 and TRBJ1-2; possibly TRBD1 for D (5 bases). CDR1 is SQVTM and CDR2 is ANQGSEA in the germline V gene. The CDR3 has 11 amino acids. Between the trimmed V and J ends, which lost 5 bases and 6 bases, there was a span of 10 bases. The CDR3: CSVSGGNGYTF. CDR3 in DNA: TGCAGCGTTTCCGGGGGGAATGGCTACACCTTC.

The chain uses TRBV13 and TRBJ2-1; 9 positions match TRBD2. Germline CDR1 is PRHDT and CDR2 is FYEKMQ (reference sequence). The CDR3 runs 14 residues. Trimming removed 1 base from V and 9 bases from J; junction bases left unmatched: 4. The CDR3 spells CASSLVAGAGEQFF. Here the CDR3 DNA reads TGTGCCAGCAGCTTAGTAGCGGGGGCTGGTGAGCAGTTCTTC.